These 26 T cell receptor beta chains came from one sample sequenced in a study of tumor-infiltrating lymphocytes in localized non-small cell lung cancer. Sequencing used immunoSEQ multiplex PCR; TCRdb keeps in-frame clones, though not all of them. The repertoire has a few thousand clones, roughly 95% of them found once; the top ten carry more than 3%. Sequencing used uninvolved lung tissue not adjacent to the tumor. Receptor source: a human donor with non-small cell lung cancer.

The chain combines TRBV11-3 with TRBJ2-5, with TRBD1 matching over 9 bases. Germline V gives CDR1 SGHNT, CDR2 YENEEA. Trimming cost V 1 base and J 1 base; bases outside gene matches: 4. The CDR3 is made up of 16 amino acids. DNA of the CDR3: TGTGCCAGCAGCTTAGGGACAGGGGTCCCCCAAGAGACCCAGTACTTC. Translated: CASSLGTGVPQETQYF.

This chain links TRBV12-1 with TRBJ2-7; TRBD2 was called by the table and not checked on the DNA. TRBV12-1 is recorded as a pseudogene. The CDR3 runs 19 residues. The CDR3 protein is CASSFGHTTWTSGIYEQYF. The CDR3 DNA follows: TGTGCCAGCAGCTTTGGTCATACTACCTGGACTAGCGGGATATACGAGCAGTACTTC.

The chain couples TRBV27 to TRBJ1-2; D is possibly TRBD1 (6 bases). The CDR3 length is 17 residues. CDR1 is MNHEY and CDR2 is SMNVEV in the germline V gene (reference sequence). The germline V and J ends were trimmed by 4 bases and 0 bases, with 18 bases remaining between them. For the CDR3, the DNA is TGTGCCAGCAGTTCAACAGGGCGGTGGGGGCCTAACTATGGCTACACCTTC. Residues: CASSSTGRWGPNYGYTF.

The chain has TRBV7-2 and TRBJ1-5, with D perhaps TRBD1 (6 bases). The CDR3 extends over 16 amino acids. The germline V and J ends were trimmed by 5 bases and 7 bases, with 21 bases remaining between them. From germline, CDR1 is SGHTA and CDR2 FQGNSA. The chain's CDR3 is CASSPPGGGLGQPQHF. The DNA of the CDR3 is TGTGCCAGCAGCCCCCCCGGAGGGGGACTTGGGCAGCCCCAGCATTTT. The full variable domain, its missing parts supplied by reference TRBV7-2 and TRBJ1-5, is GAGVSQSPSNKVTEKGKDVELRCDPISGHTALYWYRQSLGQGLEFLIYFQGNSAPDKSGLPSDRFSAERTGGSVSTLTIQRTQQEDSAVYLCASSPPGGGLGQPQHFGDGTRLSIL.

The chain recombines TRBV6-6 with TRBJ1-5; no clear D gene. V was cut by 7 bases and J by 0 bases, with 13 bases left in between. Germline CDR1 and CDR2: MNHNY and SVGAGI (reference sequence). CDR3 length equals 15 residues. Here the CDR3 DNA reads TGTGCCAGCATCCCTGAGATTTATAGCAATCAGCCCCAGCATTTT. Protein: CASIPEIYSNQPQHF.

CDR3 sequence: CASSPGTGARFADTQYF. In DNA, the CDR3 is TGTGCCAGCAGCCCTGGGACAGGGGCGCGGTTCGCAGATACGCAGTATTTT. The rearrangement links TRBV7-9 to TRBJ2-3, with 10 nucleotides matching TRBD1. The J segment lost 4 bases and the V segment lost 5 bases, leaving 12 bases of the junction unmatched. The CDR3 runs to 17 residues. Germline-derived CDR1 and CDR2 are SEHNR and FQNEAQ (reference sequence).

This chain uses TRBV4-2 with TRBJ1-4; D remains unclear. Trimming left V 0 bases short and J 4 bases short, with 12 bases between. The germline CDR1 and CDR2 sequences are LGHNA and YNFKEQ. CDR3 length: 16 amino acids. DNA of the CDR3: TGTGCCAGCAGCCAAGATTCACCGGGGATTAATGAAAAACTGTTTTTT. This sequence encodes CASSQDSPGINEKLFF.

The V gene is TRBV5-1, the J gene TRBJ1-1; 7 bases align to TRBD1. J gave up 6 bases and V 3 bases, and 14 bases lay outside the gene matches. This CDR3 is built from 16 residues. Germline CDR1 and CDR2: SGHRS and YFSETQ. CDR3 region: CASSSPDTGEFSEAFF. The CDR3 DNA sequence: TGCGCCAGCAGCTCGCCCGATACAGGGGAATTCTCTGAAGCTTTCTTT.

This clone was counted once. The rearrangement links TRBV19 to TRBJ1-2; 7 bases fit TRBD1. With 7 bases clipped from V and 5 bases from J, the junction kept 10 bases outside the gene matches. The CDR3 totals 14 residues. In germline, CDR1 is LNHDA, CDR2 SQIVND (reference sequence). CDR3 amino acids: CASTPQGRRYGYTF. CDR3 nucleotide sequence: TGTGCCAGTACCCCACAGGGGAGGAGATATGGCTACACCTTC.

The chain couples TRBV2 to TRBJ1-2; D is perhaps TRBD1 (5 bases). Trimming removed 3 bases from V and 8 bases from J, with 16 bases in between. CDR1 SNHLY and CDR2 FYNNEI come from the germline V gene. This CDR3 comprises 14 residues. The CDR3 DNA follows: TGTGCCAGCAGTGAGGGACTTTTTGGGAGAGGCTACACCTTC. The encoded protein is CASSEGLFGRGYTF.

The chain joins TRBV5-1 to TRBJ1-3; D gene unclear. CDR3 length: 14 residues. CDR1 is SGHRS, CDR2 YFSETQ, per germline. With 0 bases removed from V and 4 bases from J, the gap between germline ends came to 8 bases. As DNA, the CDR3 is TGCGCCAGCAGCTTGGCGGGGAACGGAAACACCATATATTTT. This sequence encodes CASSLAGNGNTIYF.

CDR3 sequence reads: CASSPTLPADGGETQYF. CDR3 DNA sequence: TGTGCCAGCTCACCCACCCTACCAGCGGATGGGGGGGAGACCCAGTACTTC. V gene TRBV18 combines with J gene TRBJ2-5; tentative D call: TRBD2 (6 bases). V lost 3 bases and J 5 bases, leaving 22 bases between the germline ends. The CDR3 totals 17 residues. The germline CDR1 and CDR2 sequences are KGHSH and LQKENI.

This chain joins TRBV6-1 and TRBJ2-7; D may be TRBD2 (7 bases). This CDR3 has 14 amino acids. Germline-derived CDR1 and CDR2 are MNHNS and SASEGT. V was pared by 4 bases and J by 0 bases, with 10 bases between. CDR3 sequence reads: CASSGGGDSYEQYF. The CDR3 DNA is TGTGCCAGCAGTGGAGGGGGGGACTCCTACGAGCAGTACTTC.

J is TRBJ2-2 and V is TRBV5-4, with no clear D. The CDR3 has 15 amino acids. V dropped 0 bases and J dropped 2 bases, with 8 bases sitting between them. Germline assignment: CDR1 SGHNT and CDR2 YYREEE (reference sequence). CDR3 bases: TGTGCCAGCAGCTTGGCCGCAAGTAACACCGGGGAGCTGTTTTTT. Its protein is CASSLAASNTGELFF.

J is TRBJ2-1 and V is TRBV10-2, with 12 bases that match TRBD2. Trimming cost V 6 bases and J 4 bases; bases outside gene matches: 4. The CDR3 spans 15 residues. The germline gives CDR1 WSHSY, CDR2 SAAADI. CDR3 coding DNA: TGCGCCAGCAGCCTAGCGGGGGGGCATTACAATGAGCAGTTCTTC. Amino acids: CASSLAGGHYNEQFF.

The chain recombines TRBV5-1 with TRBJ1-4; TRBD1 matches 10 bases. J was trimmed by 8 bases and V by 4 bases; bases with no gene match: 2. This CDR3 region has 13 residues. CDR1 SGHRS and CDR2 YFSETQ come from the germline V gene. CDR3 loop: CASSVGQGEKLFF. The CDR3 bases are TGCGCCAGCAGCGTGGGACAGGGGGAAAAACTGTTTTTT.

The rearrangement links TRBV10-1 to TRBJ1-1, with TRBD1 matching 7 bases. Unmatched junction bases numbered 4, after V lost 4 bases and J lost 11 bases. CDR1 and CDR2 from the germline V gene are WNHNN and SYGVQD (reference sequence). This CDR3 spans 11 amino acids. The CDR3 spells CASSGQGRAFF. Written as DNA, the CDR3 is TGCGCCAGCAGTGGACAGGGACGGGCTTTCTTT.

The chain has TRBV15 and TRBJ2-5, with 7 positions matching TRBD2. Trimming cost V 5 bases and J 4 bases; bases outside gene matches: 4. The CDR3 is 13 amino acids. Germline CDR1 is LNHNV and CDR2 is YYDKDF (reference sequence). CDR3 coding DNA: TGTGCCACCAGCGACGGGACTATAGAGACCCAGTACTTC. Its protein is CATSDGTIETQYF.

The chain has TRBV7-9 and TRBJ1-4, with D possibly being TRBD1 (6 bases). Germline V lookup: CDR1 SEHNR, CDR2 FQNEAQ (reference sequence). V lost 3 bases and J lost 7, with 9 bases in between. CDR3 length: 13 residues. In DNA form, the CDR3 reads TGTGCCAGCAGCTTTGACAGGTTTGAAAAACTGTTTTTT. Translated: CASSFDRFEKLFF.

This chain joins TRBV27 and TRBJ2-7; 8 nucleotides agree with TRBD1. J gave up 4 bases and V 5 bases, and 7 bases lay outside the gene matches. Germline CDR1 reads MNHEY; CDR2 reads SMNVEV (reference sequence). The CDR3 totals 14 residues. The CDR3 DNA reads TGTGCCAGCAGTCCGGGACAGGCAACTTACGAGCAGTACTTC. Its translation: CASSPGQATYEQYF.

The chain recombines TRBV4-1 with TRBJ2-1, with 15 bases matching TRBD2. Per germline, CDR1 MGHRA and CDR2 YSYEKL. V shed 3 bases and J 8 bases; nucleotides not matched to a gene: 14. CDR3 length: 19 amino acids. For the CDR3, the DNA is TGCGCCAGCAGCCATCCAGGACTAGCGGGGGGGCCTAATCAGGATGAGCAGTTCTTC. The encoded protein is CASSHPGLAGGPNQDEQFF.

The chain couples TRBV19 to TRBJ1-1; 7 nucleotides match TRBD1. This CDR3 spans 15 amino acids. Germline V gene lookup returns CDR1 LNHDA and CDR2 SQIVND (reference sequence). With V trimmed by 8 bases and J by 1 base, 10 bases remained unmatched. The CDR3 coding sequence is TGTGCCAGTCGCTCGTGGGACAGCCAGAACACTGAAGCTTTCTTT. It yields the protein CASRSWDSQNTEAFF.

The chain recombines TRBV5-4 with TRBJ2-5, with 12 bases that match TRBD1. The V gene end was trimmed by 4 bases and the J gene end by 4 bases; junction bases not matched to a gene: 2. The CDR3 length is 14 residues. The germline CDR1 and CDR2 sequences are SGHNT and YYREEE (reference sequence). CDR3 in DNA: TGTGCCAGCAGCGGGACAGGGGGCCTAGAGACCCAGTACTTC. Translating it yields CASSGTGGLETQYF. The full variable domain, in which reference TRBV5-4 and TRBJ2-5 provide the parts outside the CDR3, is ETGVTQSPTHLIKTRGQQVTLRCSSQSGHNTVSWYQQALGQGPQFIFQYYREEENGRGNFPPRFSGLQFPNYSSELNVNALELDDSALYLCASSGTGGLETQYFGPGTRLLVL.

V usage is TRBV5-8 and J usage is TRBJ1-3; D might be TRBD1 (5 bases). CDR3 size: 16 residues. CDR1 and CDR2 (germline): SGHTS, YDEGEE. Trimming pared 6 bases from V and 0 bases from J, leaving 16 bases between. The CDR3 loop reads CASTERQLSSGNTIYF. CDR3 nucleotide sequence: TGTGCCAGCACCGAACGACAGCTAAGCTCTGGAAACACCATATATTTT.

The J gene is TRBJ2-5, the V gene TRBV4-2, with 8 positions matching TRBD2. CDR1 is LGHNA and CDR2 is YNFKEQ in the germline V gene. CDR3 length: 15 residues. V shed 8 bases, J shed 4 bases, and the junction held 12 bases outside the gene matches. The CDR3 DNA sequence: TGTGCCAGCGCCGCACAGCGGGAGATCCCAGAGACCCAGTACTTC. Its translation: CASAAQREIPETQYF.

This clone was seen just once. The chain uses TRBV6-5 and TRBJ2-6; D is unclear. CDR3 length equals 15 residues. The germline V gene has CDR1 MNHEY and CDR2 SVGAGI. V lost 6 bases, J lost 4 bases, and 13 bases lay in between. CDR3 loop: CASSRRGQGANVLTF. In DNA form, the CDR3 reads TGTGCCAGCAGCCGAAGAGGTCAGGGGGCCAACGTCCTGACTTTC.